This TCR beta chain is drawn from a study of siplizumab effects on memory and regulatory T cells. Study findings and constraints: Phenotypic classification as naive or memory proved unattainable for roughly 75-96% of proliferating CD4+ or CD8+ clones. Some alloreactive sequences were traceable to unstimulated CD4+ memory cells, and siplizumab significantly reduced them. Memory T cells appeared less diverse than naive cells, which seemed to contribute substantially to alloresponse.

Remarks on this clone: As yet, its antigen is unknown.

TCR templates numbering approximately 94,000 were assayed per sample. Method: immunoSEQ multiplex PCR; TCRdb's copy keeps in-frame clones and lacks some. The data hold around 94,000 clones, with about 94% observed a single time. V shed 5 bases and J 5 bases; nucleotides not matched to a gene: 11. The CDR3 sequence is 16 residues long. The germline V gene has CDR1 SGHTA and CDR2 FQGNSA. Sequenced input: CD4+ T cells sorted from blood. The source of this sequence is a human donor in good health. The chain combines TRBV7-2 with TRBJ2-3, with 9 positions matching TRBD1. CDR3: CASSPQGALTQDTQYF. CDR3 in DNA: TGTGCCAGCAGCCCACAGGGGGCGCTGACCCAAGATACGCAGTATTTT.